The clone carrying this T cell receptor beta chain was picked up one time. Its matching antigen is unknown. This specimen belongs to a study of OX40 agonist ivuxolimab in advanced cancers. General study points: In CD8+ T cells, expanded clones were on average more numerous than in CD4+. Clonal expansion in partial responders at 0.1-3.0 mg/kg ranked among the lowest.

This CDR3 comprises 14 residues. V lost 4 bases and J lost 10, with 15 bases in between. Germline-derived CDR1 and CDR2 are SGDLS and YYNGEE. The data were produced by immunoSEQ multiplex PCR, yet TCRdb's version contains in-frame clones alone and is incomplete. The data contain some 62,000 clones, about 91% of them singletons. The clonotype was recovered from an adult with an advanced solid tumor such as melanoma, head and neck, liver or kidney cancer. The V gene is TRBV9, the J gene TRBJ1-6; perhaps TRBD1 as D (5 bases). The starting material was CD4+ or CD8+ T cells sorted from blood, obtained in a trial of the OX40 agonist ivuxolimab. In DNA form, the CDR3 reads TGTGCCAGCAGCTCGCAGGGTTCGGGATCACCCCTCCACTTT. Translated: CASSSQGSGSPLHF.